The 27 T cell receptor beta chains below were found in one sample sequenced in a study of T cell responses to AZD1222 COVID-19 vaccine. TCRdb keeps only in-frame clones here, not all; method: immunoSEQ multiplex PCR. Here the sample spans more than 85,000 clones, 88% being singletons. The sample was peripheral blood, taken on day 0 of AZD1222 vaccination. Source of these receptors: an adult in good health.

The genes are TRBV30 and TRBJ2-5; D is perhaps TRBD2 (5 bases). This CDR3 has 12 amino acids. Looked up from germline, CDR1 is GTSNPN and CDR2 is SVGIG (reference sequence). V gave up 3 bases and J gave up 5 bases, with 10 bases separating them. Written as DNA, the CDR3 is TGTGCCTGGAGCTACCGCGGGGAGACCCAGTACTTC. It specifies CAWSYRGETQYF. The variable domain in full, completed from reference TRBV30 and TRBJ2-5, reads SQTIHQWPATLVQPVGSPLSLECTVEGTSNPNLYWYRQAAGRGLQLLFYSVGIGQISSEVPQNLSASRPQDRQFILSSKKLLLSDSGFYLCAWSYRGETQYFGPGTRLLVL.

This rearrangement joins TRBV15 to TRBJ2-7; TRBD1 or TRBD2 may be the D gene (5 bases each). CDR3 length: 15 residues. Germline V lookup: CDR1 LNHNV, CDR2 YYDKDF (reference sequence). The V end lost 1 base, the J end lost 4 bases, and 14 bases lay between the germline ends. In nucleotides, the CDR3 is TGTGCCACCAGCAGAGTGGGGACCATAAATTACGAGCAGTACTTC. Translation gives CATSRVGTINYEQYF.

DNA for the CDR3: TGTGCCAGCAGCGGGGGGACTGGGGCCTACGAGCAGTACTTC. The encoded protein is CASSGGTGAYEQYF. The V call is TRBV5-5, the J call TRBJ2-7; weak D call: TRBD2 (6 bases). The CDR3 is 14 residues long. V lost 4 bases and J lost 2, with 13 bases in between. The germline V gene encodes CDR1 SGHKS and CDR2 YYEKEE (reference sequence). Looking up the rest from reference TRBV5-5 and TRBJ2-7 gives the full variable domain: DAGVTQSPTHLIKTRGQQVTLRCSPISGHKSVSWYQQVLGQGPQFIFQYYEKEERGRGNFPDRFSARQFPNYSSELNVNALLLGDSALYLCASSGGTGAYEQYFGPGTRLTVT.

The gene calls are TRBV5-1 and TRBJ2-7; maybe TRBD1 (5 bases). The CDR3 contains 15 residues. The germline CDR1 and CDR2 sequences are SGHRS and YFSETQ. The V and J ends lost 0 bases and 1 base respectively, with 11 bases between them. Here the CDR3 reads CASSLAGQMSYEQYF. The CDR3 region has the DNA TGCGCCAGCAGCTTGGCTGGACAAATGTCCTACGAGCAGTACTTC.

This clone was found a few times. The chain carries TRBV10-2 and TRBJ1-1; D remains unclear. The V end was cut by 3 bases, the J end by 1 base, with 15 bases between. Germline V gene data show CDR1 as WSHSY and CDR2 as SAAADI. The CDR3 has 16 residues. The CDR3 nucleotides read TGCGCCAGCAGTGAACCGCCCCTGTGGGGGAACACTGAAGCTTTCTTT. Residues: CASSEPPLWGNTEAFF.

This clone was seen only a few times. V usage is TRBV19 and J usage is TRBJ1-5; D is perhaps TRBD1 (5 bases). Germline V gene sequence: CDR1 LNHDA, CDR2 SQIVND (reference sequence). V dropped 0 bases and J dropped 7 bases, with 10 bases sitting between them. This CDR3 is built from 14 residues. The CDR3 nucleotides are TGTGCCAGTAGTATAGAGGAGGGGAGGCAGCCCCAGCATTTT. Protein: CASSIEEGRQPQHF. The variable domain in full, completed from reference TRBV19 and TRBJ1-5, reads DGGITQSPKYLFRKEGQNVTLSCEQNLNHDAMYWYRQDPGQGLRLIYYSQIVNDFQKGDIAEGYSVSREKKESFPLTVTSAQKNPTAFYLCASSIEEGRQPQHFGDGTRLSIL.

The chain is built from TRBV4-2 and TRBJ2-2, with no clear D. Germline V gene sequence: CDR1 LGHNA, CDR2 YNFKEQ. The CDR3 has 15 amino acids. V gave up 1 base and J gave up 6 bases, with 12 bases separating them. CDR3 nucleotide sequence: TGTGCCAGCAGCCAAGTTTTTACAGAGGCCGGGGAGCTGTTTTTT. Residues: CASSQVFTEAGELFF.

This sequence joins TRBV6-5 and TRBJ2-7, with 7 bases lining up with TRBD1. Germline CDR1 MNHEY, CDR2 SVGAGI. The CDR3 sequence is 14 residues long. Unmatched junction bases numbered 6, after V lost 0 bases and J lost 7 bases. The DNA of the CDR3 is TGTGCCAGCAGTTACTCAGGGGGCGCAGGTGAGCAGTACTTC. Its translation: CASSYSGGAGEQYF.

V gene TRBV6-5 combines with J gene TRBJ1-3; 7 bases match TRBD1. Germline lookup yields CDR1 MNHEY and CDR2 SVGAGI. The CDR3 sequence is 14 residues long. The V gene end was trimmed by 5 bases and the J gene end by 4 bases; junction bases not matched to a gene: 5. CDR3 bases: TGTGCCAGCAGTCGACAGGGATCAGGAAACACCATATATTTT. This sequence encodes CASSRQGSGNTIYF.

The V call is TRBV9, the J call TRBJ2-7; D is ambiguous. The V gene lost 0 bases and the J gene lost 6 bases, with 10 bases spanning the gap. Germline values: CDR1 SGDLS, CDR2 YYNGEE. The CDR3 length is 13 residues. In nucleotides, the CDR3 is TGTGCCAGCAGCGTAGTTCGACGGTCCGAGCAGTACTTC. This gives the protein CASSVVRRSEQYF.

The chain links TRBV15 to TRBJ1-5, with TRBD1 matching 7 bases. With V trimmed by 3 bases and J by 4 bases, 15 bases remained unmatched. CDR3 size: 18 residues. The germline V gene encodes CDR1 LNHNV and CDR2 YYDKDF (reference sequence). The CDR3 region has the DNA TGTGCCACCAGCAGCGAGGGGAACAGGGGAACTAGGAATCAGCCCCAGCATTTT. Translating it yields CATSSEGNRGTRNQPQHF.

The chain has TRBV6-5 and TRBJ1-3; tentatively, D is TRBD1 (5 bases). Germline lookup yields CDR1 MNHEY and CDR2 SVGAGI. The germline V and J ends were trimmed by 0 bases and 5 bases, with 8 bases remaining between them. CDR3 length equals 14 residues. In nucleotides, the CDR3 is TGTGCCAGCAGTTACTCGGGGACTCGAAACACCATATATTTT. As protein: CASSYSGTRNTIYF.

This clone was recorded only once. J is TRBJ1-4 and V is TRBV7-9; D is possibly TRBD1 (5 bases). The CDR3 runs to 13 residues. V lost 0 bases and J lost 13, with 12 bases in between. CDR1 is SEHNR, CDR2 FQNEAQ, per germline (reference sequence). CDR3 loop: CASSLAGTWGLFF. CDR3 nucleotides: TGTGCCAGCAGCTTAGCCGGGACCTGGGGACTGTTTTTT.

This clone has a single count. The junction shows a germline mismatch at one end, possibly a read error. The rearrangement links TRBV2 to TRBJ1-1, with D hard to call. This CDR3 region has 13 residues. Per germline, CDR1 SNHLY and CDR2 FYNNEI. The CDR3 protein is CASSKAGYSEAFF. The DNA for the CDR3 is TGTGCCAGCAGTAAAGCGGGGTACAGTGAAGCTTTCTTT. The variable domain in full, with the rest retrieved from reference TRBV2 and TRBJ1-1, is EPEVTQTPSHQVTQMGQEVILRCVPISNHLYFYWYRQILGQKVEFLVSFYNNEISEKSEIFDDQFSVERPDGSNFTLKIRSTKLEDSAMYFCASSKAGYSEAFFGQGTRLTVV.

This chain links TRBV19 with TRBJ2-1; 8 nucleotides line up with TRBD1. The CDR3 covers 15 residues. V shed 5 bases, J shed 0 bases, and the junction held 3 bases outside the gene matches. In germline, CDR1 is LNHDA, CDR2 SQIVND (reference sequence). CDR3 nucleotide sequence: TGTGCCAGTAGTCAGGGGGCAAGCTCCTACAATGAGCAGTTCTTC. Its protein product is CASSQGASSYNEQFF.

This chain links TRBV18 with TRBJ1-1, with 10 bases matching TRBD1. The germline V gene has CDR1 KGHSH and CDR2 LQKENI. Germline trimming cut 3 bases from V and 6 bases from J; bases unmatched to any gene: 7. The length of the CDR3 is 15 residues. The CDR3 sequence is CASSPGTGAIAEAFF. The CDR3 DNA sequence: TGTGCCAGCTCACCTGGGACAGGGGCTATCGCTGAAGCTTTCTTT.

V usage is TRBV2 and J usage is TRBJ1-2; D perhaps matches TRBD1 (5 bases). Deletions cut 8 bases from V and 13 bases from J, with 20 bases between. The CDR3 is 12 amino acids. Germline V gene data show CDR1 as SNHLY and CDR2 as FYNNEI. CDR3: CASLRDQLIFTF. The CDR3 nucleotides are TGTGCCAGCCTACGGGACCAGTTAATCTTCACCTTC.

The genes are TRBV18 and TRBJ1-2; a possible D gene is TRBD1 (5 bases). The CDR3 has 15 amino acids. Per the germline V gene, CDR1 is KGHSH and CDR2 is LQKENI. Trimming left V 2 bases short and J 5 bases short, with 15 bases between. The CDR3, as DNA: TGTGCCAGCTCACCAGATCCCGGACGGGGGTATGGCTACACCTTC. It codes for CASSPDPGRGYGYTF.

V gene TRBV12-5 combines with J gene TRBJ1-1, with no clear D. Per germline, CDR1 LGHNT and CDR2 FRNRAP. Trimming stripped 4 bases from V and 8 bases from J, with 11 bases between. This CDR3 region has 12 residues. CDR3 sequence reads: CASGSQRREAFF. Here the CDR3 DNA reads TGTGCTAGTGGTTCCCAACGCAGGGAAGCTTTCTTT.

This chain connects TRBV11-2 to TRBJ1-2, with D possibly being TRBD1 (6 bases). The CDR3 consists of 15 residues. The germline gives CDR1 SGHAT, CDR2 FQNNGV. The V end lost 0 bases, the J end lost 2 bases, and 10 bases lay between the germline ends. In DNA form, the CDR3 reads TGTGCCAGCAGCTTAGATTACAGGGCCAACTATGGCTACACCTTC. Its translation is CASSLDYRANYGYTF.

J is TRBJ2-3 and V is TRBV11-3, with TRBD1 matching 10 bases. Germline assignment: CDR1 SGHNT and CDR2 YENEEA. The CDR3 is 16 residues long. J lost 2 bases, V lost 5 bases, and 7 bases had no gene match. The chain's CDR3 is CASSIVGTGDTDTQYF. In nucleotides, the CDR3 is TGTGCCAGCAGCATAGTTGGGACAGGGGACACAGATACGCAGTATTTT. The full variable domain, its missing parts supplied by reference TRBV11-3 and TRBJ2-3, is EAGVVQSPRYKIIEKKQPVAFWCNPISGHNTLYWYLQNLGQGPELLIRYENEEAVDDSQLPKDRFSAERLKGVDSTLKIQPAELGDSAVYLCASSIVGTGDTDTQYFGPGTRLTVL.

V gene TRBV7-9 combines with J gene TRBJ2-7; TRBD1 agrees at 9 bases. V gave up 6 bases and J gave up 5 bases; unmatched junction bases: 11. This CDR3 has 15 amino acids. CDR1 and CDR2 from the germline V gene are SEHNR and FQNEAQ (reference sequence). The chain's CDR3 is CASSLGTGIKHEQYF. In nucleotides, the CDR3 is TGTGCCAGCAGTCTTGGGACAGGGATCAAGCACGAGCAGTACTTC.

This chain joins TRBV18 and TRBJ1-4; possibly TRBD1 for D (5 bases). This CDR3 region has 15 residues. Trimming removed 2 bases from V and 4 bases from J, with 11 bases in between. Germline CDR1 is KGHSH and CDR2 is LQKENI. The CDR3 here is CASSPSRQGNEKLFF. The CDR3 region has the DNA TGTGCCAGCTCACCAAGTCGGCAGGGTAATGAAAAACTGTTTTTT.

V and J are TRBV7-9 and TRBJ2-3; D possibly uses TRBD1 or TRBD2 (5 bases each). The CDR3 totals 13 residues. V was pared by 4 bases and J by 4 bases, with 9 bases between. Germline V CDR1 and CDR2: SEHNR, FQNEAQ (reference sequence). CDR3 protein: CASSSRGPDTQYF. CDR3 DNA: TGTGCCAGCAGCTCCCGGGGCCCAGATACGCAGTATTTT.

CDR3 loop: CASSSGTQLARSGYTF. In DNA, the CDR3 is TGTGCCAGCTCATCCGGGACGCAACTTGCGAGGAGTGGCTACACCTTC. The rearrangement uses TRBV3-1 (or the pseudogene TRBV3-2) and TRBJ1-2; possibly TRBD1 for D (5 bases). There are 16 residues in the CDR3. Germline CDR1 LGHDT, CDR2 YNNKEL (reference sequence). Between the trimmed V and J ends, which lost 8 bases and 7 bases, there was a span of 26 bases.

This clone was detected only once. The V and J genes are TRBV6-5 and TRBJ2-1, with 9 bases identical to TRBD2. The V and J ends lost 3 bases and 9 bases, in that order; junction bases with no gene match: 3. Germline lookup yields CDR1 MNHEY and CDR2 SVGAGI. The CDR3 consists of 13 residues. The CDR3: CASSYGGRAEQFF. CDR3 DNA sequence: TGTGCCAGCAGTTATGGCGGGAGGGCTGAGCAGTTCTTC.

This clone was seen once. This sequence joins TRBV3-1 (or the pseudogene TRBV3-2) and TRBJ1-1; no clear D. CDR3 length: 12 amino acids. Trimming cost V 3 bases and J 0 bases, with 2 bases left between them. CDR1 LGHDT and CDR2 YNNKEL come from the germline V gene (reference sequence). In DNA form, the CDR3 reads TGTGCCAGCAGCCACCTGAACACTGAAGCTTTCTTT. As protein: CASSHLNTEAFF.